This T cell receptor (beta chain) was retrieved from a study of long-term antiretroviral therapy in people with HIV. The assay used was immunoSEQ (version v3.0), run at survey level. The assay was immunoSEQ multiplex PCR, and TCRdb's table has in-frame clones only and misses some. The sample lists some 22,000 clones; 79% were seen once. This specimen consisted of unsorted PBMCs, obtained 4.1 years after starting antiretroviral therapy. The sequence was obtained from a woman between 40 and 55 years old with HIV.

This chain's CDR3 is CASSVYSGDEQYF. CDR3 DNA sequence: TGTGCCAGTAGTGTTTACTCCGGGGACGAGCAGTACTTC. The chain recombines TRBV19 with TRBJ2-7, with D possibly being TRBD2 (5 bases). Trimming stripped 5 bases from V and 5 bases from J, with 13 bases between. This CDR3 has 13 amino acids. CDR1 is LNHDA and CDR2 is SQIVND in the germline V gene (reference sequence).